The 22 T cell receptor beta chains reported below all come from one sample, sequenced in a study of shared T cell receptors in the human thymus. Libraries were prepared by immunoSEQ multiplex PCR; TCRdb keeps only in-frame clonotypes and omits some of them. The sample has over 450,000 clones, about four fifths seen once. These data also featured in a second study, about human thymus T cells.

Sequenced sample: thymocytes. Source of these receptors: a boy less than two years old with a congenital heart defect.

The CDR3 nucleotides are TGTGCCAGCAGCTTAACTAGCGGGCCGAAAGAGACCCAGTACTTC. Residues: CASSLTSGPKETQYF. The genes are TRBV7-2 and TRBJ2-5; 9 bases agree with TRBD2. This CDR3 is built from 15 residues. J was trimmed by 3 bases and V by 2 bases; bases with no gene match: 4. Per germline, CDR1 SGHTA and CDR2 FQGNSA.

V usage is TRBV30 and J usage is TRBJ1-2; 7 nucleotides agree with TRBD1. V gave up 6 bases and J gave up 7 bases; unmatched junction bases: 8. CDR3 length equals 12 residues. The germline gives CDR1 GTSNPN, CDR2 SVGIG (reference sequence). The CDR3: CACPTGNGGYTF. The CDR3 DNA reads TGTGCCTGCCCGACAGGGAATGGTGGCTACACCTTC. Looking up the rest from reference TRBV30 and TRBJ1-2 gives the full variable domain: SQTIHQWPATLVQPVGSPLSLECTVEGTSNPNLYWYRQAAGRGLQLLFYSVGIGQISSEVPQNLSASRPQDRQFILSSKKLLLSDSGFYLCACPTGNGGYTFGSGTRLTVV.

In DNA, the CDR3 is TGTGCCAGCAGTTTCAACCCAGGGTGCACTGAAGCTTTCTTT. Translated: CASSFNPGCTEAFF. The chain uses TRBV28 and TRBJ1-1; a weak D match, TRBD1 (5 bases). The germline V and J ends were trimmed by 3 bases and 4 bases, with 12 bases remaining between them. CDR1 is MDHEN, CDR2 SYDVKM, per germline. The CDR3 is 14 amino acids.

The V and J genes are TRBV28 and TRBJ2-7; perhaps TRBD1 as D (5 bases). The CDR3 covers 15 residues. V lost 3 bases to trimming and J lost 5 bases, with 17 bases between them. Germline lookup yields CDR1 MDHEN and CDR2 SYDVKM. In DNA, the CDR3 is TGTGCCAGCAGTTTTGGGGCTAGAGAACCCCACGAGCAGTACTTC. Its protein product is CASSFGAREPHEQYF. Drawing the rest from reference TRBV28 and TRBJ2-7, the complete variable domain is DVKVTQSSRYLVKRTGEKVFLECVQDMDHENMFWYRQDPGLGLRLIYFSYDVKMKEKGDIPEGYSVSREKKERFSLILESASTNQTSMYLCASSFGAREPHEQYFGPGTRLTVT.

The genes are TRBV11-3 and TRBJ2-2; a possible D gene is TRBD1 (6 bases). The CDR3 spans 16 residues. Germline V CDR1 and CDR2: SGHNT, YENEEA. V was cut by 1 base and J by 7 bases, with 16 bases left in between. The CDR3: CASSLVPGEQNGELFF. CDR3 DNA sequence: TGTGCCAGCAGCTTAGTTCCAGGGGAACAAAACGGGGAGCTGTTTTTT.

This chain links TRBV5-6 with TRBJ2-1, with TRBD2 matching 14 bases. The J segment lost 9 bases and the V segment lost 6 bases, leaving 11 bases of the junction unmatched. Per the germline V gene, CDR1 is SGHDT and CDR2 is YYEEEE. The CDR3 covers 16 residues. This CDR3 is CASTHPGLAGAGEQFF. CDR3 bases: TGTGCCAGCACCCATCCGGGACTAGCGGGAGCCGGTGAGCAGTTCTTC.

The rearrangement joins TRBV19 to TRBJ1-2; D possibly corresponds to TRBD1 (6 bases). The V end was cut by 7 bases, the J end by 2 bases, with 14 bases between. Germline V lookup: CDR1 LNHDA, CDR2 SQIVND (reference sequence). CDR3 length equals 14 residues. CDR3 region: CASTRTEGNYGYTF. The CDR3 DNA is TGTGCCAGTACGAGGACAGAGGGAAACTATGGCTACACCTTC.

This chain connects TRBV30 to TRBJ1-1; a possible D gene is TRBD1 (6 bases). This CDR3 contains 19 residues. V lost 0 bases and J lost 1, with 24 bases in between. Germline CDR1 is GTSNPN and CDR2 is SVGIG (reference sequence). As DNA, the CDR3 is TGTGCCTGGAGTGTTGGGACACGAGGCCGGATGAGGGGGAACACTGAAGCTTTCTTT. As protein: CAWSVGTRGRMRGNTEAFF.

J is TRBJ1-4 and V is TRBV27; 8 bases map to TRBD1. The germline gives CDR1 MNHEY, CDR2 SMNVEV (reference sequence). The CDR3 is 17 amino acids. J was trimmed by 7 bases and V by 6 bases; bases with no gene match: 16. The CDR3 sequence: CASRSSDAQGGGEKLFF. The CDR3 nucleotides are TGTGCCAGCAGAAGTTCCGACGCACAGGGGGGCGGTGAAAAACTGTTTTTT.

CDR3 loop: CASSLFSRRETQYF. The CDR3 coding sequence is TGTGCCAGCAGCTTATTTTCTAGAAGGGAGACCCAGTACTTC. J is TRBJ2-5 and V is TRBV7-8, with D hard to call. The germline CDR1 and CDR2 sequences are SGHVS and FQNEAQ. V lost 2 bases and J 5 bases, leaving 12 bases between the germline ends. The CDR3 loop spans 14 amino acids.

Turning to this clone: Germline and junction disagree at one end, which may indicate a read error. The chain employs TRBV10-3 and TRBJ2-2; TRBD2 might be the D (5 bases). CDR3 length equals 17 residues. The germline CDR1 and CDR2 sequences are ENHRY and SYGVKD. The CDR3 DNA reads as TGTGCCATCTGCAGGCCGGACGGGCCTAGATCGCACGGGGAGCTGCTTTTT. This translates into CAICRPDGPRSHGELLF.

V usage is TRBV5-1 and J usage is TRBJ1-2; the D gene is possibly TRBD1 (5 bases). Germline V gene sequence: CDR1 SGHRS, CDR2 YFSETQ. The length of the CDR3 is 13 residues. V dropped 4 bases and J dropped 4 bases, with 11 bases sitting between them. CDR3 DNA sequence: TGCGCCAGCAGCAAACCAGACAGCTATGGCTACACCTTC. This gives the protein CASSKPDSYGYTF.

As for this clone: One junction end does not reproduce the germline sequence, and a read error may be involved. This chain connects TRBV7-7 to TRBJ2-1; a weak D match, TRBD2 (5 bases). CDR1 and CDR2 (germline): SSHAT, FNYEAQ (reference sequence). The CDR3 spans 13 residues. The CDR3 sequence is CASSPTPGNEQFF. CDR3 DNA: TGTGCTAGCAGCCCGACTCCGGGGAATGAGCAGTTCTTC.

J is TRBJ1-4 and V is TRBV30, with 7 bases lining up with TRBD1. The germline V gene has CDR1 GTSNPN and CDR2 SVGIG (reference sequence). The CDR3 contains 15 residues. After removal of 2 bases from V and 6 bases from J, the junction contained 9 bases not matched to a gene. DNA for the CDR3: TGTGCCTGGAGTACTCGAGACAGGGAAGATGAAAAACTGTTTTTT. Translation gives CAWSTRDREDEKLFF.

This chain joins TRBV4-1 and TRBJ2-1; 10 bases are shared with TRBD2. The CDR3 spans 18 residues. J gave up 10 bases and V 0 bases, and 15 bases lay outside the gene matches. From germline, CDR1 is MGHRA and CDR2 YSYEKL. The CDR3 loop is CASSQDKRLAGVPGEQFF. The CDR3 DNA reads TGCGCCAGCAGCCAAGATAAGAGGCTAGCGGGAGTTCCTGGCGAGCAGTTCTTC.

The chain employs TRBV5-1 and TRBJ2-3, with TRBD2 matching 11 bases. Germline V gives CDR1 SGHRS, CDR2 YFSETQ. The CDR3 loop spans 17 amino acids. With V trimmed by 4 bases and J by 0 bases, 7 bases remained unmatched. In nucleotides, the CDR3 is TGCGCCAGCAGCCCGGGGAGGACTAGCGGGAGCACAGATACGCAGTATTTT. Its translation is CASSPGRTSGSTDTQYF.

This clone was detected only a few times. V gene TRBV4-3 combines with J gene TRBJ1-1; possibly TRBD1 for D (6 bases). The CDR3 runs to 16 residues. Germline lookup yields CDR1 LGHNA and CDR2 YSLEER. V dropped 0 bases and J dropped 5 bases, with 16 bases sitting between them. The CDR3 DNA sequence: TGCGCCAGCAGCCAAGATCCATCAGGGGATAGGACTGAAGCTTTCTTT. This codes for CASSQDPSGDRTEAFF.

V is TRBV27 and J is TRBJ1-6; D is perhaps TRBD1 (5 bases). Trimming cost V 5 bases and J 6 bases, with 14 bases left between them. The CDR3 totals 15 residues. In germline, CDR1 is MNHEY, CDR2 SMNVEV (reference sequence). CDR3 nucleotides: TGTGCCAGCAGTCCCTGGGGGGGAGGTAATTCACCCCTCCACTTT. Translation gives CASSPWGGGNSPLHF.

This chain links TRBV29-1 with TRBJ2-5; D not resolved. The CDR3 is made up of 13 amino acids. Germline V gene data show CDR1 as SQVTM and CDR2 as ANQGSEA. V dropped 0 bases and J dropped 5 bases, with 10 bases sitting between them. CDR3 amino acids: CSVEDSEEETQYF. CDR3 sequence (DNA): TGCAGCGTTGAAGACAGCGAGGAGGAGACCCAGTACTTC.

The CDR3 spells CASSLGTINEQFF. In DNA form, the CDR3 reads TGTGCCAGCAGCTTAGGGACTATCAATGAGCAGTTCTTC. J is TRBJ2-1 and V is TRBV7-2, with D possibly being TRBD2 (6 bases). The germline V gene has CDR1 SGHTA and CDR2 FQGNSA. Trimming left V 1 base short and J 6 bases short, with 7 bases between. The CDR3 runs to 13 residues. The whole variable domain, remainder taken from reference TRBV7-2 and TRBJ2-1, is GAGVSQSPSNKVTEKGKDVELRCDPISGHTALYWYRQSLGQGLEFLIYFQGNSAPDKSGLPSDRFSAERTGGSVSTLTIQRTQQEDSAVYLCASSLGTINEQFFGPGTRLTVL.

The chain recombines TRBV28 with TRBJ2-7; possible D gene TRBD1, 6 bases. In germline, CDR1 is MDHEN, CDR2 SYDVKM. Trimming left V 7 bases short and J 0 bases short, with 16 bases between. This CDR3 comprises 15 residues. The CDR3 DNA sequence: TGTGCCAGCATCCGAACCGGGACAACCTCCTACGAGCAGTACTTC. Amino acids: CASIRTGTTSYEQYF.

The chain has TRBV25-1 and TRBJ2-5; D possibly corresponds to TRBD1 (6 bases). The germline gives CDR1 MGHDK, CDR2 SYGVNS. V lost 4 bases, J lost 1 base, and 16 bases lay in between. This CDR3 is built from 16 residues. CDR3 residues: CASSGSGVGAQETQYF. CDR3 bases: TGTGCCAGCAGTGGCTCCGGGGTGGGGGCCCAAGAGACCCAGTACTTC.